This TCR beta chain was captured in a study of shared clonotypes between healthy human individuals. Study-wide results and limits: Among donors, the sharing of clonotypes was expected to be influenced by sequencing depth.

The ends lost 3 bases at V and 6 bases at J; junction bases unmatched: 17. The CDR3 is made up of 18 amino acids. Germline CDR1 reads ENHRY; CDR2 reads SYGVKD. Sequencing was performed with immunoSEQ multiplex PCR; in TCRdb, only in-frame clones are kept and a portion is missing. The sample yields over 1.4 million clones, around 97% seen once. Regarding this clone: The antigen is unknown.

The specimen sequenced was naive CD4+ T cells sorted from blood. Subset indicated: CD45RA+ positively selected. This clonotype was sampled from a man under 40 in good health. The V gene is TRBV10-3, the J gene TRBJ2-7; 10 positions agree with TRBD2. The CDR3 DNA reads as TGTGCCATCAGTGAACAAGCGCTAGCGGGAGTAGGGCGAAGCGAGCAGTACTTC. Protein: CAISEQALAGVGRSEQYF.